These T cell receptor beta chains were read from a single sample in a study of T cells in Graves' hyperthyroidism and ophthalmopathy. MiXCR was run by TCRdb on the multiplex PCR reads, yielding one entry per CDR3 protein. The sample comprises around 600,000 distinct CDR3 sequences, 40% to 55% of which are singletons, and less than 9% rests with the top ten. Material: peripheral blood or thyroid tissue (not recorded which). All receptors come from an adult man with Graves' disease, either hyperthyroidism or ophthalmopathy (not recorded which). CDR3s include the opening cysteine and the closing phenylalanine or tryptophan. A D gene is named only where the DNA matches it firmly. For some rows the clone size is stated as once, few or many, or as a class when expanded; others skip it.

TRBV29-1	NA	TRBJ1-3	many	TGCAGCGCCTCTCGCGGCTTGGGAAACACCATATATTTT	CSASRGLGNTIYF
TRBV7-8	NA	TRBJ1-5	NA	TGTGCCAGTTCATTCGACAGGACTCGGCCCCAGCATTTT	CASSFDRTRPQHF
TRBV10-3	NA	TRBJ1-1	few	TGTGCCATCAGTGAATTTCAGGGTGCGAACACTGAAGCTTTCTTT	CAISEFQGANTEAFF
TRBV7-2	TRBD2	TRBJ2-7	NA	TGTGCCAGCAGCCAAGATGTTGGGACTAGCGGGAGGTTCTACGAGCAGTACTTC	CASSQDVGTSGRFYEQYF
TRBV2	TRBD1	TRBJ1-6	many	TGTGCCAGCAGCGCTGGACAGGGGGCGAGTTCACCCCTCCACTTT	CASSAGQGASSPLHF
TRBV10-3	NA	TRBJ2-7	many	TGTGCCATCAGTGAGTTAGGCGAGCAGTACTTC	CAISELGEQYF
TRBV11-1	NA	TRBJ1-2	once	TGTGCCAGCAGCTCTCTACAGGGAATCTATGGCTACACCTTC	CASSSLQGIYGYTF
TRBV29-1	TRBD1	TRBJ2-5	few	TGCAGCGTTGCGGGACAGGGGGAGACCCAGTACTTC	CSVAGQGETQYF
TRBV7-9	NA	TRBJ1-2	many	TGTGCCAGCAGCTTAGATGGGCGGAGGAGCTACACCTTC	CASSLDGRRSYTF
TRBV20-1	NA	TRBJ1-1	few	TGCAGTGCTAGAGACCAGGGGAGCACTGAAGCTTTCTTT	CSARDQGSTEAFF
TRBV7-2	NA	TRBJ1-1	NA	TGTGCCAGCAGCGCCCGGACTGAAGCTTTCTTT	CASSARTEAFF
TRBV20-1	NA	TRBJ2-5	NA	TGCAGTGCTAGAGAGTGGCTATCAGAGACCCAGTACTTC	CSAREWLSETQYF
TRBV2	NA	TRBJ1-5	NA	TGTGCCAGCAGCCAATGGACACTCGATCAGCCCCAGCATTTT	CASSQWTLDQPQHF
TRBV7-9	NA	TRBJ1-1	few	TGTGCCAGCAGCTTAGAATACCAGAGGAACACTGAAGCTTTCTTT	CASSLEYQRNTEAFF
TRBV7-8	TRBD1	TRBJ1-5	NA	TGTGCCAGCAGCTTGGGTGGGACAGATAGCAATCAGCCCCAGCATTTT	CASSLGGTDSNQPQHF
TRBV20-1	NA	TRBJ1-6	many	TGCAGTGCTATACAGGACGGGTTAGGCAATTCACCCCTCCACTTT	CSAIQDGLGNSPLHF
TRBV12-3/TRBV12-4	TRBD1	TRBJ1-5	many	TGTGCCAGCAGTGGGGGACAGGGAGATCAGCCCCAGCATTTT	CASSGGQGDQPQHF
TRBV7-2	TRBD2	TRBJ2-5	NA	TGTGCCAGCAGCTCCTTCCGACTAGCGGGAGCCTTGGGGGAGACCCAGTACTTC	CASSSFRLAGALGETQYF
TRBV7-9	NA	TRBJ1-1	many	TGTGCCAGCAGCCCCCTTGAGGGTGGCTTCACTGAAGCTTTCTTT	CASSPLEGGFTEAFF
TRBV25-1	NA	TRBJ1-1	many	TGTGCCAGCAGTGACGGTATCACTGAAGCTTTCTTT	CASSDGITEAFF
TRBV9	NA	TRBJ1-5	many	TGTGCCAGCAGCGTAGGTGGAGGGTACCATCAGCCCCAGCATTTT	CASSVGGGYHQPQHF
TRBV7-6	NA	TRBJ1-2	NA	TGTGCCAGCAGCCCCCGGGGGCAGGGTCGCAATGGCTACACCTTC	CASSPRGQGRNGYTF
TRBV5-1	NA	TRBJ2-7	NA	TGTGCCAGCAGTGAAGTTGGAGGGACCGAGCAGTACTTC	CASSEVGGTEQYF
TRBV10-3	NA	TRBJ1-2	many	TGTGCCATTGGAGAGGATAACTATGGCTACACCTTC	CAIGEDNYGYTF
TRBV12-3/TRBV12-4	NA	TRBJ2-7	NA	TGTGCCAGCAGTTCCGACCCTGGGTACGAGCAGTACTTC	CASSSDPGYEQYF
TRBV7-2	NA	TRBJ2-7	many	TGTGCCAGCAGCTTAGTCACGGACCACGAGCAGTACTTC	CASSLVTDHEQYF
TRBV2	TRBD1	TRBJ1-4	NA	TGTGCCAGCAGTCCCTACAGGGGAAACGAAAAACTGTTTTTT	CASSPYRGNEKLFF
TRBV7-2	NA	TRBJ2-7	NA	TGTGCCAGTAGTGCCAAGACGGTTATGAGCTCCTACGAGCAGTACTTC	CASSAKTVMSSYEQYF
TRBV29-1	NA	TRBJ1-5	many	TGCAGCGTTGCAGGTGGATCCAATCAGCCCCAGCATTTT	CSVAGGSNQPQHF
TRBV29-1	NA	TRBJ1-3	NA	TGCAGCGTTGCAGGGATGGGGTTTGGAAACACCATATATTTT	CSVAGMGFGNTIYF
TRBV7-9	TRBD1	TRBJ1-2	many	TGTGCCAGCAGCTTTATGACAGGGGACTATGGCTACACCTTC	CASSFMTGDYGYTF
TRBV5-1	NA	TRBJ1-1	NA	TGCGCCAGCAGCTTGGCCTCGGGATTTAACACTGAAGCTTTCTTT	CASSLASGFNTEAFF
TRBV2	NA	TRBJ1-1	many	TGTGCCAGAGACAGGGAAGCTTTCTTT	CARDREAFF
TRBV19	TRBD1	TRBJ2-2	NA	TGTGCCAGCAGCCGATACGCGGGACAGGGTAACGGGGAGCTGTTTTTT	CASSRYAGQGNGELFF
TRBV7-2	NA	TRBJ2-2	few	TGTGCCAGCAGCTATGGGACGACGGGGACCGGGGAGCTGTTTTTT	CASSYGTTGTGELFF
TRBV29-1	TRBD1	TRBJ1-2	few	TGCAGCGTTGAATACTTGACAGGGTTTGGGGCTCTCTATGGCTACACCTTC	CSVEYLTGFGALYGYTF
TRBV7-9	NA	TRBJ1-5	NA	TGTGCCAGCAGTTTTTGGCGGGAGATCAATCAGCCCCAGCATTTT	CASSFWREINQPQHF
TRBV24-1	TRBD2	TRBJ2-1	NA	TGTGCCACCAGTGCCGTAGCGGGGGAGCAGTTCTTC	CATSAVAGEQFF
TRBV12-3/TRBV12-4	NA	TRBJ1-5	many	TGTGCCAGCAGTCGAGGCGGGGATTGGCAGCCCCAGCATTTT	CASSRGGDWQPQHF
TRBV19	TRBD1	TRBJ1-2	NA	TGTGCCAGTCAGCTCGTGGACAGGGACGGCTACACCTTC	CASQLVDRDGYTF
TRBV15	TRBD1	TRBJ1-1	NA	TGTGCCACCAGCAGGATCCAGGGGGCGGGAAACACTGAAGCTTTCTTT	CATSRIQGAGNTEAFF
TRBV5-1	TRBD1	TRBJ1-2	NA	TGCGCCAGCAGCTTGGACAGGGGGCTCGGGAACTATGGCTACACCTTC	CASSLDRGLGNYGYTF
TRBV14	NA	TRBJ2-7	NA	TGTGCCAGCAGCCCTTGGGAGCTAAACACTGAAGAGCAGTACTTC	CASSPWELNTEEQYF
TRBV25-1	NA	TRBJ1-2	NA	TGTGCCAGCAGTGCTAGAGAGACAAGCTATGGCTACACCTTC	CASSARETSYGYTF
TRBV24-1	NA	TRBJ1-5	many	TGTGCCACCAGCCCCGGGGAGAGTTGGAATCAGCCCCAGCATTTT	CATSPGESWNQPQHF
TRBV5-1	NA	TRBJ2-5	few	TGCGCCAGCAGCTTGGGGAACAGGGTAGAGACCCAGTACTTC	CASSLGNRVETQYF
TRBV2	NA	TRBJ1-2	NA	TGTGCCAGCAGTTCGAAACCGAATCTCTTAGGCGGCTACACCTTC	CASSSKPNLLGGYTF
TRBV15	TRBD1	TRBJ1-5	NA	TGTGCCACCAGCAGCCTCGACAGGGATCAGCCCCAGCATTTT	CATSSLDRDQPQHF
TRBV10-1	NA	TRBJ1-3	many	TGCGCCAGCAGTGAGGGCACCGGCTCTGGAAACACCATATATTTT	CASSEGTGSGNTIYF
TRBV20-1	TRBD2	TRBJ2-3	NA	TGCAGTGCGGGGGAGGGCCCCGATACGCAGTATTTT	CSAGEGPDTQYF
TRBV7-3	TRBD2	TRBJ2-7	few	TGTGCCAGCAGCTCAACCCCGGGAGGTCCCTACGAGCAGTACTTC	CASSSTPGGPYEQYF
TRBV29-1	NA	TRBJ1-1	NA	TGCAGCTTGGCCAGGGGAGCTGAAGCTTTCTTT	CSLARGAEAFF
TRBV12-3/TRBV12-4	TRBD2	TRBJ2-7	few	TGTGCCAGCAGTTTTAGCGGGGGGGCCGACGAGCAGTACTTC	CASSFSGGADEQYF